The present TCR beta chain was sequenced within a study of blood T cells in healthy people across ages. A second PCR of 7 to 11 cycles used a sample-barcoded 5' primer and a J-beta primer mix. TCRdb ran MiXCR on the 5' RACE reads and lists one entry per CDR3 protein. Of 800,000 to 950,000 distinct CDR3 sequences listed, almost 30% are singletons. This clonotype was counted many times. Antigen unknown. Overall study findings and caveats: Naive and antigen-experienced cells could not be conclusively compared, given unsorted PBMCs.

The authors drew around 11 milliliters of peripheral blood from each donor. Isolating PBMCs gave at least 6 million of these cells per sample. The same data also contributed to another study, on T cells of mothers and their children.

The specimen sequenced was blood. The TCR sequence derives from a woman aged 40 to 50 in good health.

DNA of the CDR3: TGTGCCAGCAGCACTCGGACAGGGAAGGAGCAGTACTTC. Protein product: CASSTRTGKEQYF. The V gene is TRBV7-3, the J gene TRBJ2-7; TRBD1 matches 8 bases. Germline loops: CDR1 SGHTA, CDR2 FQGTGA. V shed 5 bases, J shed 7 bases, and the junction held 7 bases outside the gene matches. There are 13 residues in the CDR3.